This TCR beta chain was observed in a study of patients and donors after allogeneic stem cell transplantation. CDR1 is SGDLS and CDR2 is YYNGEE in the germline V gene. CDR3 length equals 17 residues. With 1 base removed from V and 10 bases from J, the gap between germline ends came to 21 bases. MiXCR, run by TCRdb on the RT-PCR reads, gives a single entry per CDR3 protein. The sample holds 400,000 to 450,000 distinct CDR3 sequences, approximately 16% seen once. This TCR came from a human donor who was either an allogeneic HSCT recipient or a stem cell or donor lymphocyte infusion donor (not recorded which). It is not recorded whose cells these are; they may come from a transplant donor. The sequenced material came from blood, either unsorted or a sorted T cell fraction (not recorded which). The rearrangement uses TRBV9 and TRBJ1-6; a weak D match, TRBD1 (6 bases). CDR3 loop: CASSVIEDSFSSSPLHF. The CDR3 coding sequence is TGTGCCAGCAGCGTAATAGAGGACAGCTTTTCATCGTCACCCCTCCACTTT.